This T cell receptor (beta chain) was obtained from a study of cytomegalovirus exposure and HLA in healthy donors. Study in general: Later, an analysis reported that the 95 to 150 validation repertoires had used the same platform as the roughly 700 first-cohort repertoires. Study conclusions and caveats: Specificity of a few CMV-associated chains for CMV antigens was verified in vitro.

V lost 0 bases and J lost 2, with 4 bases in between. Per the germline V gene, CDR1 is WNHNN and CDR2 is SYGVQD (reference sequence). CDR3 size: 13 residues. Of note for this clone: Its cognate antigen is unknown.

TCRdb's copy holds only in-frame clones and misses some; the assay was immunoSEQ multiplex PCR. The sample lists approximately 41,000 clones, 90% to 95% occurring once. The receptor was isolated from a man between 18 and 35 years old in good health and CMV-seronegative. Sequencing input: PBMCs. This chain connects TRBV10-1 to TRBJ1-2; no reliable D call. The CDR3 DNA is TGCGCCAGCAGTGAGTCCAAAAACTATGGCTACACCTTC. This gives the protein CASSESKNYGYTF.